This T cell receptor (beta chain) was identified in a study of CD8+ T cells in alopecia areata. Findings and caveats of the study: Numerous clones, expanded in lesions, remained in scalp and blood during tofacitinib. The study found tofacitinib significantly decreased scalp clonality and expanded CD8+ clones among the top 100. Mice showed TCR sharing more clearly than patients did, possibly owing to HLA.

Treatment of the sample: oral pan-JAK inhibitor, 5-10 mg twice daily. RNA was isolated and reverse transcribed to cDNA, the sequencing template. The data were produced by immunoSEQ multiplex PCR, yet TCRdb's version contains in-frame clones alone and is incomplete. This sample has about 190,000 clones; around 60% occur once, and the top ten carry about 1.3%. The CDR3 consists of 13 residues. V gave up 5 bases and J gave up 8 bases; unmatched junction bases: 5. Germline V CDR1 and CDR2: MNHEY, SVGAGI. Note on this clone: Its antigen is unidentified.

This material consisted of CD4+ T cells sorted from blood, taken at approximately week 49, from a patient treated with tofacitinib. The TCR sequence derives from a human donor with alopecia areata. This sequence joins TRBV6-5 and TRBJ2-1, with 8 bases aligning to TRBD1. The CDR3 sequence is CASSRPRGHEQFF. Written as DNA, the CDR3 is TGTGCCAGCAGTAGACCCAGGGGGCATGAGCAGTTCTTC.